The T cell receptor beta chain described here comes from a study of cytomegalovirus exposure and HLA in healthy donors. Looking at the study overall: Among the 350 to 400 donors who were genotyped, approximately 76% fell in the genetic ancestry cluster that is associated with self-reported Caucasian donors. Study findings and constraints: Specific recognition of CMV antigens was confirmed in vitro for three chains (all CMV-associated). Most observed TCR sequences were rare, whereas some public TCRs were detected in many donors. Sequencing depth across donors, presence/absence analyses assumed, was roughly uniform.

PCR was performed using 60 Vbeta and 13 Jbeta primers. TCRdb keeps only in-frame clones here, not all; method: immunoSEQ multiplex PCR. The sample shows approximately 220,000 clones, 83% of them seen only once. This clone was found once. The antigen is unknown. Germline V gives CDR1 LNHDA, CDR2 SQIVND (reference sequence). The CDR3 length is 13 residues. Trimming shortened V by 10 bases and J by 6 bases, and 18 bases separated the two germline ends. This rearrangement joins TRBV19 to TRBJ1-2; TRBD1 might be the D (6 bases). Sequenced: PBMCs. The source of this sequence is a girl aged 10 to 17 in good health and CMV-seronegative. CDR3 region: CATAPRTVDGYTF. Written as DNA, the CDR3 is TGTGCCACTGCGCCCCGGACAGTCGATGGCTACACCTTC.